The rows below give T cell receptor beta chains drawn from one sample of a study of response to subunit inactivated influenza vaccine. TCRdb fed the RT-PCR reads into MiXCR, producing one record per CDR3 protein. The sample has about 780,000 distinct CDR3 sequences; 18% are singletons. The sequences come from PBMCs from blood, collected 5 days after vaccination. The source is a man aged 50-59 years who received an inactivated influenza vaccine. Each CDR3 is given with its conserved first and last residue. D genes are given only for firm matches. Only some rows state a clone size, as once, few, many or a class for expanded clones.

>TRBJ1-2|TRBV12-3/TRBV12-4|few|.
TGTGCCAGCAGTTTAAACCCAGTGACTAACTATGGCTACACCTTC
CASSLNPVTNYGYTF
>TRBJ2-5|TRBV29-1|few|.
TGCAGCGTTGATCCCCCAGGTCAAGAGACCCAGTACTTC
CSVDPPGQETQYF
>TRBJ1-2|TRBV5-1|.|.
TGCGCCAGCAGAGCGGACACTTCTAACTATGGCTACACCTTC
CASRADTSNYGYTF
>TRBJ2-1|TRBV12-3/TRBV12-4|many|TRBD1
TGTGCCAGCAGTCCCCGACAGGGAGCAAGCTCCTACAATGAGCAGTTCTTC
CASSPRQGASSYNEQFF
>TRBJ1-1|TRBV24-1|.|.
TGTGCCACCAGTGACCCTGGGGGAGGCTGGGAAAGGACCACTGAAGCTTTCTTT
CATSDPGGGWERTTEAFF
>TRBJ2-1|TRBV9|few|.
TGTGCCAGCAGCGTAGGTGATACCCCCCGGCCTGAGCAGTTCTTC
CASSVGDTPRPEQFF
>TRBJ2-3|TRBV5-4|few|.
TGTGCCAGCAGCCGACCCAGTAGTATGCAGCAGTATTTT
CASSRPSSMQQYF
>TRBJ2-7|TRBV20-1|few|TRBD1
TGCAGTGCTAGATCTGACAGGGGGGATGACGAGCAGTACTTC
CSARSDRGDDEQYF
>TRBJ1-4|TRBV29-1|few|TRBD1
TGCAGCGTTGGTGGGACAGGGCACGAAAAACTGTTTTTT
CSVGGTGHEKLFF
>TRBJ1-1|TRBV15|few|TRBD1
TGTGCCACCAGCACCAGACAGGGCTTCGGAACTGAAGCTTTCTTT
CATSTRQGFGTEAFF
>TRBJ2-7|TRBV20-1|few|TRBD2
TGCAGTGCTAGAGCTGCGGGAGCCCTCTACGAGCAGTACTTC
CSARAAGALYEQYF
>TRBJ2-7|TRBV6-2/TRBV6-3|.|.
TGTGCCAGCAGTTCAAGAGGACAGTATAGCGGCTCCTACGAGCAGTACTTC
CASSSRGQYSGSYEQYF
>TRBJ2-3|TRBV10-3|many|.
TGTGCCATCAAGACTAGCACAGATACGCAGTATTTT
CAIKTSTDTQYF
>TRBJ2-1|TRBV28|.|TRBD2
TGTGCCAGCAGTTTAGTTCAAGCGGGGCCTGACAATGAGCAGTTCTTC
CASSLVQAGPDNEQFF
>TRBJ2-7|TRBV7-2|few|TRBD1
TGTGCCAGCAGCCAATCGAGGGACAGGATCTACGAGCAGTACTTC
CASSQSRDRIYEQYF
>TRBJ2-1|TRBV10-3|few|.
TGTGCCATCAGGGTTCTAGAAGGGGGCTCCTACAATGAGCAGTTCTTC
CAIRVLEGGSYNEQFF
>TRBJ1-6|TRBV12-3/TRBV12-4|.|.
TGTGCCAGCAGTTTATCGACAGATAATTCACCCCTCCACTTT
CASSLSTDNSPLHF
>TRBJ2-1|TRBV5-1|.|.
TGCGCCAGCAGCGTCAGGGGCACATACAATGAGCAGTTCTTC
CASSVRGTYNEQFF
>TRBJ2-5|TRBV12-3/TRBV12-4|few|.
TGTGCCAGCAGATCACAGGGTCCCAGGGAGACCCAGTACTTC
CASRSQGPRETQYF
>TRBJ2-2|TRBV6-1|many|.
TGTGCCAGCAGTCGCGGCTCACCTCCCGGGGAGCTGTTTTTT
CASSRGSPPGELFF
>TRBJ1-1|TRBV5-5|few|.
TGTGCCAGCAGCTTGATGGTTGGGGGCACTGAAGCTTTCTTT
CASSLMVGGTEAFF
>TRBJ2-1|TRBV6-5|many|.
TGTGCCAGCAGTTCTACTCTGGTCAGGGCGACTGAGCAGTTCTTC
CASSSTLVRATEQFF
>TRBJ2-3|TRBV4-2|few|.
TGTGCCAGCAGCCAAGGGGTGGGCACAGATACGCAGTATTTT
CASSQGVGTDTQYF
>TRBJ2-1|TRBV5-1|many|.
TGCGCCAGCAGCTTGGATGGGGGCCCCTACAATGAGCAGTTCTTC
CASSLDGGPYNEQFF
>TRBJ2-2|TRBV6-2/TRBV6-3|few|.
TGTGCCAGCAGTATTCCGACAGGTTCGAACACCGGGGAGCTGTTTTTT
CASSIPTGSNTGELFF
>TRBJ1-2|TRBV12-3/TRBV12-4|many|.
TGTGCCAGCAGTTGGTTCGGTTCTAACTATGGCTACACCTTC
CASSWFGSNYGYTF
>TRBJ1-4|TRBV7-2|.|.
TGTGCCAGCAGCCCCCAGCACACGGGAGGTGAAAAACTGTTTTTT
CASSPQHTGGEKLFF
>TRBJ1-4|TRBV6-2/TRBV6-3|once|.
TGTGCCAGCAGTTACTACCGACAGACCCAAGAAAAACTGTTTTTT
CASSYYRQTQEKLFF
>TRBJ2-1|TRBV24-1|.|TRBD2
TGTGCCACCAGGCCTAGCGGGAGGGGAAATGATAACAATGAGCAGTTCTTC
CATRPSGRGNDNNEQFF
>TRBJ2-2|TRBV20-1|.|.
TGCAGTGCTGAGGACAGACACACCGGGGAGCTGTTTTTT
CSAEDRHTGELFF
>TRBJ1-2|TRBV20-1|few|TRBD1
TGCAGTGCTAGGGACAGGGCACCTCTCTATGGCTACACCTTC
CSARDRAPLYGYTF